Listed below are T cell receptor beta chains from one sample, sequenced in a study of cytomegalovirus exposure and HLA in healthy donors. The method was immunoSEQ multiplex PCR; TCRdb's version includes in-frame clones alone and lacks a portion of them. Altogether fewer than 150,000 clones are present, roughly two thirds being singletons, with the ten largest covering around 14%. Specimen: PBMCs. All receptors derive from a human donor in good health. The CDR3 runs from the conserved cysteine through the conserved F or W. Fields, in order: D gene, clone size, V gene, J gene, CDR3 protein, CDR3 DNA. D genes are given only for firm matches. Some rows have no size entry. The others give once, few or many, or a class for an expanded clone.

>.|.|TRBV25-1|TRBJ1-2
CASSEPGTSYGYTF
TGTGCCAGCAGTGAACCAGGAACATCCTATGGCTACACCTTC
>.|.|TRBV2|TRBJ2-1
CASSAREQFF
TGTGCCAGCAGTGCTAGAGAGCAGTTCTTC
>.|once|TRBV10-1|TRBJ2-7
CASSRDLNSYEQYF
TGCGCCAGCAGTAGGGACTTAAATTCCTACGAGCAGTACTTC
>.|.|TRBV4-1|TRBJ1-1
CASSMRLVTEAFF
TGCGCCAGCAGCATGAGGTTGGTCACTGAAGCTTTCTTT
>TRBD2|few|TRBV18|TRBJ2-7
CASLGEAGASYEQYF
TGTGCCAGCCTAGGAGAAGCGGGAGCCAGCTACGAGCAGTACTTC
>.|.|TRBV2|TRBJ1-2
CASSEEWAAVWGYTF
TGTGCCAGCAGTGAAGAATGGGCAGCCGTCTGGGGCTACACCTTC
>TRBD1|.|TRBV5-1|TRBJ2-1
CASSLGQGAFNEQFF
TGCGCCAGCAGCTTGGGACAGGGGGCATTCAATGAGCAGTTCTTC
>.|few|TRBV7-9|TRBJ1-1
CASSLGKNTEAFF
TGTGCCAGCAGCTTGGGCAAGAACACTGAAGCTTTCTTT
>.|.|TRBV6-6|TRBJ2-7
CASSYNPGAYEQYF
TGTGCCAGCAGTTATAATCCCGGAGCCTACGAGCAGTACTTC
>.|few|TRBV30|TRBJ1-1
CAWRRRRNTEAFF
TGTGCCTGGAGAAGGAGGCGAAACACTGAAGCTTTCTTT
>TRBD1|.|TRBV4-1|TRBJ1-2
CASSRTTGTGVGYTF
TGCGCCAGCAGCCGTACCACCGGGACAGGGGTTGGCTACACCTTC
>TRBD1|.|TRBV28|TRBJ2-7
CASGGQGEYEQYF
TGTGCCAGCGGGGGACAGGGTGAATACGAGCAGTACTTC